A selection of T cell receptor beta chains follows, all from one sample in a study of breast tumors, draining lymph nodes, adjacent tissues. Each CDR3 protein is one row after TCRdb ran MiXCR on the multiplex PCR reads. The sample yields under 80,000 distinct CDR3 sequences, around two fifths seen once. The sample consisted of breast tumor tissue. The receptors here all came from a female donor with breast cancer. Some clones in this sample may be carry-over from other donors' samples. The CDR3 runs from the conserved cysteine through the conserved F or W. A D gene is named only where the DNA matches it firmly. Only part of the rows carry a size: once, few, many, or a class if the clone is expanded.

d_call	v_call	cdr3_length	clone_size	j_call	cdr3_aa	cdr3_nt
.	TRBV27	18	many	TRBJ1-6	CASSLSGVPSSYNSPLHF	TGTGCCAGCAGTTTATCAGGGGTCCCCAGCTCCTATAATTCACCCCTCCACTTT
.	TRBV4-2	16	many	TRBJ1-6	CASSQGLNSYNSPLHF	TGTGCCAGCAGCCAGGGACTGAACTCCTATAATTCACCCCTCCACTTT
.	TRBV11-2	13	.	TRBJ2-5	CASSWGVMGHPNF	TGTGCCAGCAGCTGGGGGGTAATGGGTCATCCAAACTTC
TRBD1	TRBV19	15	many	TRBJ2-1	CASTDSQGDYNEQFF	TGTGCCAGTACCGACAGCCAGGGGGACTACAATGAGCAGTTCTTC
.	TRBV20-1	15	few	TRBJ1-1	CSAREGNRLNTEAFF	TGCAGTGCTAGAGAAGGCAACAGGCTGAACACTGAAGCTTTCTTT
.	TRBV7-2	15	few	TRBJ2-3	CASSFLGHQTDTQYF	TGTGCCAGCAGCTTCCTGGGGCACCAGACAGATACGCAGTATTTT
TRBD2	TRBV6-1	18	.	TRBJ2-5	CASSLRTSGGTYQETQYF	TGTGCCAGCAGTCTTCGGACTAGCGGGGGTACCTACCAAGAGACCCAGTACTTC
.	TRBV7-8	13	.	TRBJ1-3	CASSLGDGTTIYF	TGTGCCAGCAGCTTAGGGGATGGGACTACCATATATTTT
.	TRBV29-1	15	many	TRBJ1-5	CSVVGVGGPDQPQHF	TGCAGCGTTGTCGGGGTGGGGGGTCCGGATCAGCCCCAGCATTTT
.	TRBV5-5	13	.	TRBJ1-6	CASRDFYTSPLHF	TGTGCCAGCCGGGATTTTTATACTTCACCCCTCCACTTT
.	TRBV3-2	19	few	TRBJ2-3	CASSLGTSGGRSSTDTQYF	TGTGCCAGCAGCCTTGGGACTAGCGGGGGGCGGTCTAGCACAGATACGCAGTATTTT
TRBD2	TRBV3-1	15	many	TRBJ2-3	CASRQAGGGTDTQYF	TGTGCCAGCAGACAGGCGGGAGGGGGCACAGATACGCAGTATTTT
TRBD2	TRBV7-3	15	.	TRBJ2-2	CASGFSGRGTGGLFF	TGTGCCAGCGGTTTTAGCGGGAGGGGGACCGGGGGGCTGTTTTTT
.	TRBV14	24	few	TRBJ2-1	CASSQVPGLFGGGRGYGVYNEQFF	TGTGCCAGCAGCCAAGTCCCGGGTCTTTTCGGAGGAGGTCGAGGGTATGGCGTTTACAATGAGCAGTTCTTC
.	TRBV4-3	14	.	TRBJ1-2	CASSQDWTAYGYTF	TGCGCCAGCAGCCAAGATTGGACAGCCTATGGCTACACCTTC
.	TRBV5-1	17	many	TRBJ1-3	CASSSRTGTTSGNTIYF	TGCGCCAGCAGCTCGAGAACCGGGACAACCTCTGGAAACACCATATATTTT
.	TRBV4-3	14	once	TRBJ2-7	CASSQATASYEQYF	TGCGCCAGCAGCCAGGCGACAGCCTCCTACGAGCAGTACTTC
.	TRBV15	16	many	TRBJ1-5	CATSRDLRRINQPQHF	TGTGCCACCAGCAGAGATCTCAGGCGGATCAATCAGCCCCAGCATTTT
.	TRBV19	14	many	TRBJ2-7	CASRATGAAAEQYF	TGTGCCAGTAGGGCCACAGGAGCTGCCGCCGAGCAGTACTTC
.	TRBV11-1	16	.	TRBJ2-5	CASSLSSQAGIETQYF	TGTGCCAGCAGCTTATCATCACAGGCAGGGATAGAGACCCAGTACTTC
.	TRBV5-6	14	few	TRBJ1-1	CASSLGGLSTEAFF	TGTGCCAGCAGCTTGGGGGGGCTGAGTACTGAAGCTTTCTTT
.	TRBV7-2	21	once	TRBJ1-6	CDSSFYICSAPLDRDNSPLHF	.
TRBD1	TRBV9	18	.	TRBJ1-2	CASSVEGTGVPLTYGYTF	TGTGCCAGCAGCGTAGAAGGGACAGGGGTCCCCTTGACCTATGGCTACACCTTC
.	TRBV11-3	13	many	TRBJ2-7	CASSVPGVFEQYF	TGTGCCAGCAGCGTCCCTGGGGTTTTCGAGCAGTACTTC
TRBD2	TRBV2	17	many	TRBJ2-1	CASSQLASRSLASEQFF	TGTGCCAGCAGTCAACTAGCGTCTAGGTCCTTAGCCAGTGAGCAGTTCTTC
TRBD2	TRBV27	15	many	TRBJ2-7	CASSLWGGRFGEQYF	TGTGCCAGCAGTTTATGGGGGGGTCGGTTCGGCGAGCAGTACTTC
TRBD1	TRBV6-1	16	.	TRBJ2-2	CASRTGTGVGTGELFF	TGTGCCAGCAGAACAGGGACAGGGGTTGGCACCGGGGAGCTGTTTTTT
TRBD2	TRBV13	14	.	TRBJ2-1	CASSLGGDYNEQFF	TGTGCCAGCAGCTTGGGAGGGGACTACAATGAGCAGTTCTTC
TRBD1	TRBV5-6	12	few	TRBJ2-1	CASSLQGSEQFF	TGTGCCAGCAGCTTACAGGGGTCTGAGCAGTTCTTC
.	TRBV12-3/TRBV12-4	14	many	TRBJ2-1	CASSVMVSYNEQFF	TGTGCCAGCAGCGTGATGGTGTCCTACAATGAGCAGTTCTTC
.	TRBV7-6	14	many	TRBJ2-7	CASSSDQGSSEQYF	TGTGCCAGCAGTTCCGATCAAGGCTCCTCCGAGCAGTACTTC
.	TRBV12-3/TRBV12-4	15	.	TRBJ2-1	CASSLNGSPYNEQFF	TGTGCCAGCAGTTTAAACGGGTCTCCCTACAATGAGCAGTTCTTC
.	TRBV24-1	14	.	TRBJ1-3	CATSDSETGDTIYF	TGTGCCACCAGTGACAGCGAGACAGGAGACACCATATATTTT
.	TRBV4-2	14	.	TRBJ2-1	CASSQDTYQPQHFF	TGTGCCAGCAGCCAAGATACCTATCAGCCCCAGCATTTCTTC
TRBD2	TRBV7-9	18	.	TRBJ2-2	CASSLSIAGGPRTGELFF	TGTGCCAGCAGCTTAAGTATAGCGGGAGGGCCGAGGACCGGGGAGCTGTTTTTT
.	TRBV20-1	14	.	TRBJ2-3	CSARDGASTDTQYF	TGCAGTGCTAGAGATGGGGCTAGCACAGATACGCAGTATTTT
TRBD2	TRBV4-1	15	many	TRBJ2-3	CASSPGLAIADTQYF	TGCGCCAGCAGCCCGGGACTAGCGATAGCAGATACGCAGTATTTT